This entry features one TCR beta chain sequence. Its specific antigen is unknown. One base away there is no much larger clone; base qualities are not given. These data originate in a study of shared clonotypes between healthy human individuals (dated by TCRdb to 2018 to 2020). Study-level background: The cohort comprised a couple of women and three men aged 18 to 49 years. Leukapheresis yielded between about 0.9 and 10 billion PBMCs per donor. Different laboratories and diverse techniques were used to prepare libraries and sequence TCR repertoires, to increase sequencing depth and limit assay-specific biases. Blood TCR repertoires of roughly 5 healthy adults were deeply sequenced to estimate repertoire size and the extent of clonotype sharing between individuals. General findings and caveats noted by the study authors: Only blood was sampled, and tissue TCR repertoires likely differ from those in blood. Pairwise subsampling led to the expectation that sequencing depth would affect the degree of clonotype sharing among donors. Because the study included a small number of donors, the genetic and exposure-history diversity represented was limited.

TCR CDR3 regions were amplified from genomic DNA by multiplex PCR using the deep immunoSEQ assay. Extracted genomic DNA from each cell subset was spread evenly across all wells of several immunoSEQ 96-well plates, with each plate serving as a replicate. For unsorted PBMC, each replicate PCR was loaded with roughly 270 ng genomic DNA, equivalent to tens of thousands of T cell genomes. Ten immunoSEQ deep assay plates were used to sequence the unsorted PBMC genomic DNA. The purified libraries were quantified using a Qubit 3.0 fluorometer, sized with a Bioanalyzer 2100, and then quantified again using the KAPA Library Quantification kit. Each immunoSEQ 96-well plate was sequenced on its own single-read 150-cycle Illumina NextSeq 550 flow cell. The paper's data handling went like this. Because the immunoSEQ output included only junctional sequences and no quality scores, the filtering could not be the same as the filtering used for full-length reads. Sequences were annotated with PyIR, a Python wrapper for IgBLAST v1.9, using IMGT germline references to assign V/J genes and CDR3. Reads were removed for weak V/J assignments (E-value above 1e-6), missing CDR3, stop codons, out-of-frame junctions, or ambiguous translated residues. V3J clonotypes were defined as sequences sharing the same inferred V gene, J gene, and CDR3 amino acid sequence. Percentage overlap between repertoires was computed as shared unique clonotypes divided by the size of the smaller repertoire. Three approaches were used to assess repertoire richness: RTK rarefaction, the Chao1 estimator, and Recon v2.1 estimates of unobserved clonotypes. Imported from immuneACCESS, the table was reduced by TCRdb to in-frame sequences with V and J called. These copies leave out some clones; in studies compared against another copy, an unresolved V gene accounts for under half, and the cause of the remainder is not known. V and J calls and clone size are given by that table; D and trimming were obtained from the DNA. Here the sample has 450,000 to 500,000 clones; 65% to 85% occur a single time. The top ten clonotypes cover 10% to 15% of the sample.

The donors were healthy, HIV-negative adults with no recently reported acute infections or vaccinations. Only Caucasian adults living in Nashville, Tennessee, USA were represented among the donors. In the unsorted samples, some 94 million PBMCs were counted, and genomic DNA was extracted using the QIAamp DNA Blood Mini kit. Blood was obtained by leukapheresis, after which PBMCs were separated by Ficoll-Histopaque density gradient centrifugation and cryopreserved in liquid nitrogen vapor phase. V is trimmed back by 4 bases and J by 1 base, and the junction contains 8 bases that no gene match accounts for. From the germline V gene (reference sequence), CDR1 is GTSNPN and CDR2 is SVGIG. Counted from cysteine to phenylalanine, this CDR3 has 16 amino acids. The only DNA kept is the CDR3, 48 bases in frame from the first base.

Sample: PBMCs. The source of this sequence is a woman aged 40 to 50 in good health. Some clones in this sample may be carry-over from other donors' samples. The chain joins TRBV30 to TRBJ2-1, with 9 bases aligning to TRBD2. For the CDR3, the sequence is CAWKQAGGPSYNEQFF. The DNA sequence follows: TGTGCCTGGAAGCAAGCGGGAGGCCCTTCCTACAATGAGCAGTTCTTC.